This is a list of T cell receptor beta chains from one sample in a study of T cell repertoires in cytomegalovirus infection. TCRdb itself ran the reads through MiXCR, one entry per CDR3 protein. Here the sample spans some 320,000 distinct CDR3 sequences, over 7.5% being singletons. Material: PBMCs. Receptors were obtained from a human donor in good health (CMV status not recorded). Some clones in this sample may be carry-over from other donors' samples. Each CDR3 is given with its conserved first and last residue. The D gene is left open where the match is weak. A clone size is listed for some rows: how often the clone was seen (once, few, many), or a class if it is expanded.

clone_size	v_call	d_call	j_call	cdr3_nt	cdr3_aa
many	TRBV7-6	-	TRBJ1-5	TGTGCCAGCAGCTTAGGAGACAATCAGCCCCAGCATTTT	CASSLGDNQPQHF
many	TRBV7-6	TRBD2	TRBJ2-2	TGTGCCAGCAGACTGGGGACTAGCGGGAGTTATGCCGGGGAGCTGTTTTTT	CASRLGTSGSYAGELFF
few	TRBV19	-	TRBJ2-1	TGTGCCAGTAGTATAAACGCGTTCAATGAGCAGTTCTTC	CASSINAFNEQFF
-	TRBV4-3	-	TRBJ2-1	TGCGCCAGTTCCTCGCGGGAAGGGAATGAGCAGTTCTTC	CASSSREGNEQFF
many	TRBV27	TRBD1	TRBJ1-2	TGTGCCAGCAGTTTGACAGGGGACTATGGCTACACCTTC	CASSLTGDYGYTF
few	TRBV11-2	-	TRBJ2-1	TGTGCCAGCAGATCTTTAGCGAGGGGGGGCGATGAGCAGTTCTTC	CASRSLARGGDEQFF
many	TRBV4-1	TRBD1	TRBJ2-5	TGCGCCAGCAGCCCACGACCCCTCCGGGACAGGGGAGAGACCCAGTACTTC	CASSPRPLRDRGETQYF
-	TRBV6-2/TRBV6-3	TRBD2	TRBJ2-5	TGTGCCAGCAGCCGTAATCCTAGCGGACATCCCCTCCAAGAGACCCAGTACTTC	CASSRNPSGHPLQETQYF
many	TRBV7-2	-	TRBJ2-3	TGTGCCAGCAGCGGACAGATACTTACAGATACGCAGTATTTT	CASSGQILTDTQYF
many	TRBV7-2	-	TRBJ2-5	TGTGCCAGCAGCCGAGATGCTAGGGAGGAGACCCAGTACTTC	CASSRDAREETQYF
-	TRBV20-1	TRBD2	TRBJ2-1	TGCAGTGCTAGTAGGCCGGGACTAGCGGGAAGGAATGAGCAGTTCTTC	CSASRPGLAGRNEQFF
-	TRBV6-2/TRBV6-3	TRBD2	TRBJ2-7	TGTGCCAGCCTTACGCCGACTAGCGGGAGATATGCCCCCTACGAGCAGTACTTC	CASLTPTSGRYAPYEQYF
many	TRBV10-3	-	TRBJ1-6	TGTGCCATCGCCCCAGGGATCGATTCACCCCTCCACTTT	CAIAPGIDSPLHF
many	TRBV7-9	TRBD1	TRBJ2-3	TGTGCCAGCAGCTTACGCCGGGACAGAGGAAGCACAGATACGCAGTATTTT	CASSLRRDRGSTDTQYF
many	TRBV5-4	-	TRBJ2-6	TGTGCCAGCAGCCCCCGGAGGAGCGTCACTGGGGCCAACGTCCTGACTTTC	CASSPRRSVTGANVLTF
many	TRBV2	-	TRBJ2-1	TGTGCCAGCAGTGAGTTCCTTGGGGAAAGCTCCTACAATGAGCAGTTCTTC	CASSEFLGESSYNEQFF
medium-sized	TRBV7-7	TRBD1	TRBJ1-6	TGTGCCAGCAGCCGTACCGGGACAGGCGCCGCCGAATCACCCCTCCACTTT	CASSRTGTGAAESPLHF
-	TRBV19	-	TRBJ1-5	TGTGCCAGTAGTATGGTAGGATCGAGCAATCAGCCCCAGCATTTT	CASSMVGSSNQPQHF
few	TRBV30	-	TRBJ2-3	TGTGCCTGGAGTGGGGGAGCCGCAGATACGCAGTATTTT	CAWSGGAADTQYF
-	TRBV6-8	-	TRBJ1-5	TGTGCCAGCAGCCGGGTCAATAGCAATCAGCCCCAGCATTTT	CASSRVNSNQPQHF
-	TRBV19	-	TRBJ1-5	TGTGCCAGTAGTAATGCCGTGACAAAGAGGAATCAGCCCCAGCATTTT	CASSNAVTKRNQPQHF
-	TRBV6-6	-	TRBJ1-2	TGTGCCAGCAGTTACGGGGTTAACTATGGCTACACCTTC	CASSYGVNYGYTF
-	TRBV7-2	TRBD1	TRBJ2-7	TGTGCCAGCAGCTCGACAGGGGTAGGGGAGCAGTACTTC	CASSSTGVGEQYF
-	TRBV9	-	TRBJ2-1	TGTGCCAGCAGCGCCGGCGGAAACAATGAGCAGTTCTTC	CASSAGGNNEQFF
-	TRBV6-6	-	TRBJ1-6	TGTGCCAGCAGCCCAAGGGGATTCGCCAATTCACCCCTCCACTTT	CASSPRGFANSPLHF
-	TRBV19	-	TRBJ1-1	TGTGCCAGTAGTATAGATCAGGGGAGGACTGAAGCTTTCTTT	CASSIDQGRTEAFF
many	TRBV7-6	TRBD1	TRBJ1-1	TGTGCCAGCACCCCAGCCAGGGGGCAGAACACTGAAGCTTTCTTT	CASTPARGQNTEAFF
few	TRBV7-9	-	TRBJ1-4	TGTGCCAGCACCCACAGGTCCGTGGCTAATGAAAAACTGTTTTTT	CASTHRSVANEKLFF
many	TRBV11-2	-	TRBJ1-3	TGTGCCAGCAGCTTAGGAGAGCCTGGAAACACCATATATTTT	CASSLGEPGNTIYF
few	TRBV28	TRBD1	TRBJ1-5	TGTGCCAGCAGTATCCGGACAGGGGCTACTCAGCCCCAGCATTTT	CASSIRTGATQPQHF
-	TRBV18	-	TRBJ2-5	TGTGCCAGCTCACCCCGGAGCCAAGAGACCCAGTACTTC	CASSPRSQETQYF
many	TRBV7-2	-	TRBJ1-4	TGTGCCAGCAGCTTAAATAGGCGAAAACTGTTTTTT	CASSLNRRKLFF
many	TRBV7-2	-	TRBJ2-7	TGTGCCAGCAGCTCCGCCCCTGAGGGGGAGCAGTACTTC	CASSSAPEGEQYF
-	TRBV27	-	TRBJ2-3	TGTGCCAGCAGTTTAGCACCTACCCTGGGGGGAGATCCCACAGATACGCAGTATTTT	CASSLAPTLGGDPTDTQYF
many	TRBV20-1	TRBD2	TRBJ2-1	TGCAGTGCTACCGTAGCGGGGAGGGCCAGTAACAATGAGCAGTTCTTC	CSATVAGRASNNEQFF
-	TRBV25-1	-	TRBJ1-6	TGTGCCAGCAGTGTACGGAGCTCCTATAATTCACCCCTCCACTTT	CASSVRSSYNSPLHF